The 27 T cell receptor beta chains below all came from one sample that was sequenced in a study of blood T cell repertoires in COVID-19. Clones were sequenced by immunoSEQ multiplex PCR, and TCRdb holds only the in-frame ones, with some missing. The sample contains approximately 300,000 clones, approximately 90% of which appear only once. Sequencing used peripheral blood. These receptors all come from a woman in her 40s with acute or convalescent COVID-19.

V is TRBV4-1 and J is TRBJ1-1; weak D call: TRBD1 (5 bases). The V and J ends lost 1 base and 4 bases respectively, with 10 bases between them. CDR1 MGHRA and CDR2 YSYEKL come from the germline V gene. The CDR3 sequence is 14 residues long. In DNA form, the CDR3 reads TGCGCCAGCAGCCAAGCCCAGGGTGCCACTGAAGCTTTCTTT. Protein: CASSQAQGATEAFF.

The V gene is TRBV6-1, the J gene TRBJ1-6, with D perhaps TRBD1 (6 bases). Trimming removed 4 bases from V and 0 bases from J, with 16 bases in between. Germline CDR1 and CDR2: MNHNS and SASEGT. The CDR3 is made up of 18 amino acids. The CDR3 sequence: CASSGEKGGPSYNSPLHF. As DNA, the CDR3 is TGTGCCAGCAGTGGAGAAAAGGGGGGGCCCTCCTATAATTCACCCCTCCACTTT.

The chain couples TRBV15 to TRBJ2-2, with 9 bases aligning to TRBD1. Germline assignment: CDR1 LNHNV and CDR2 YYDKDF (reference sequence). Losses at the gene ends were 2 bases for V and 4 bases for J; bases not matched to a gene: 23. The CDR3 is 22 amino acids. The CDR3 coding sequence is TGTGCCACCAGCAGAAAGGCCTGGGACAGGGAAATAGGGTTCGTAGGCACCGGGGAGCTGTTTTTT. This codes for CATSRKAWDREIGFVGTGELFF.

The CDR3 protein is CSVEGGGAETQYF. As DNA, the CDR3 is TGCAGCGTTGAAGGCGGGGGGGCAGAGACCCAGTACTTC. The chain carries TRBV29-1 and TRBJ2-5, with 9 bases fitting TRBD2. The CDR3 consists of 13 residues. V lost 1 base, J lost 4 bases, and 1 base stayed unmatched. Per germline, CDR1 SQVTM and CDR2 ANQGSEA.

Here the CDR3 reads CASSKARDYRGGYTF. The CDR3 nucleotides are TGTGCCAGCAGCAAAGCGCGGGATTACAGGGGTGGCTACACCTTC. The rearrangement links TRBV21-1 to TRBJ1-2; TRBD1, the table's D call, lacks a check against the DNA. TRBV21-1 is a recognized pseudogene. This CDR3 region has 15 residues.

The chain employs TRBV7-2 and TRBJ2-3, with D hard to call. V lost 5 bases and J lost 2, with 11 bases in between. There are 14 residues in the CDR3. CDR1 and CDR2 (germline): SGHTA, FQGNSA. The CDR3 sequence is CASSPYYSTDTQYF. CDR3 bases: TGTGCCAGCAGCCCTTACTACTCCACAGATACGCAGTATTTT.

This clone was seen just once. The chain uses TRBV5-1 and TRBJ2-5, with 11 bases aligning to TRBD2. Germline CDR1 reads SGHRS; CDR2 reads YFSETQ. J lost 2 bases, V lost 1 base, and 4 bases had no gene match. The CDR3 covers 16 residues. CDR3 amino acids: CASSLSLAGGQETQYF. In DNA, the CDR3 is TGCGCCAGCAGCTTGAGCTTAGCGGGGGGGCAAGAGACCCAGTACTTC.

V is TRBV5-1 and J is TRBJ2-1, with 10 bases matching TRBD1. The germline V gene encodes CDR1 SGHRS and CDR2 YFSETQ. V was clipped by 3 bases and J by 10 bases; unmatched bases: 10. The CDR3 spans 15 residues. The CDR3 bases are TGCGCCAGCAGCTCCGACAGGGGGCGCGTCTCCGAGCAGTTCTTC. Residues: CASSSDRGRVSEQFF.

The chain joins TRBV14 to TRBJ1-1; a possible D gene is TRBD1 (6 bases). Trimming took 4 bases from V and 7 from J, leaving 13 bases between them. The length of the CDR3 is 13 residues. The germline CDR1 and CDR2 sequences are SGHDN and FVKESK. The CDR3 sequence is CASSLRTDSEAFF. In DNA form, the CDR3 reads TGTGCCAGCAGCCTACGGACAGACAGTGAAGCTTTCTTT.

In DNA form, the CDR3 reads TGTGCCACCAGTGATTTCCGGACAGGGGTTACGAACACTGAAGCTTTCTTT. Translated: CATSDFRTGVTNTEAFF. The V call is TRBV24-1, the J call TRBJ1-1, with 9 bases that match TRBD1. The CDR3 runs 17 residues. Germline V lookup: CDR1 KGHDR, CDR2 SFDVKD. V lost 1 base and J lost 1; bases outside the gene matches: 6.

V usage is TRBV2 and J usage is TRBJ2-7; D ambiguous. In germline, CDR1 is SNHLY, CDR2 FYNNEI. V lost 6 bases and J 0 bases, leaving 12 bases between the germline ends. The CDR3 extends over 14 amino acids. CDR3 residues: CASSPRKSSYEQYV. CDR3 DNA: TGTGCCAGCAGCCCGAGGAAGAGCTCCTACGAGCAGTACGTC.

This clone was recorded only once. The V call is TRBV19, the J call TRBJ1-5; D possibly corresponds to TRBD1 (5 bases). The CDR3 is 14 residues long. CDR1 and CDR2 (germline): LNHDA, SQIVND (reference sequence). Deletions cut 7 bases from V and 4 bases from J, with 14 bases between. CDR3 DNA: TGTGCCAGTACAGGGTTCTCTGAGAATCAGCCCCAGCATTTT. As protein: CASTGFSENQPQHF.

The J gene is TRBJ2-1, the V gene TRBV6-6; a weak D match, TRBD2 (6 bases). The CDR3 extends over 14 amino acids. CDR1 MNHNY and CDR2 SVGAGI come from the germline V gene (reference sequence). The V end was cut by 5 bases, the J end by 7 bases, with 15 bases between. The CDR3 DNA follows: TGTGCCAGCAGTGCGGGTGCACTAGCAAATGAGCAGTTCTTC. It codes for CASSAGALANEQFF.

The V call is TRBV27, the J call TRBJ1-2; TRBD1 agrees at 7 bases. CDR1 is MNHEY, CDR2 SMNVEV, per germline (reference sequence). CDR3 size: 16 residues. Trimming at V came to 4 bases and at J to 0 bases, leaving 8 bases not matched to a gene. CDR3 nucleotides: TGTGCCAGCAGTTCGATGCCGGGACAGCCTAACTATGGCTACACCTTC. This sequence encodes CASSSMPGQPNYGYTF.

This chain links TRBV6-5 with TRBJ1-1, with TRBD1 as a possible D gene (6 bases). CDR1 is MNHEY, CDR2 SVGAGI, per germline. V was cut by 3 bases and J by 10 bases, with 18 bases left in between. The CDR3 spans 14 residues. The chain's CDR3 is CASSYNRDSRGAFF. The CDR3, as DNA: TGTGCCAGCAGTTATAACAGGGATTCACGCGGAGCTTTCTTT.

The rearrangement joins TRBV5-1 to TRBJ2-3; 10 bases align to TRBD2. Germline CDR1 and CDR2: SGHRS and YFSETQ. Losses at the gene ends were 1 base for V and 5 bases for J; bases not matched to a gene: 4. The CDR3 runs 15 residues. CDR3 nucleotide sequence: TGCGCCAGCAGCTTGCTAGCGGGGGACCTAGATACGCAGTATTTT. Amino acids: CASSLLAGDLDTQYF. Using reference TRBV5-1 and TRBJ2-3 for the parts outside the CDR3, the full variable domain is KAGVTQTPRYLIKTRGQQVTLSCSPISGHRSVSWYQQTPGQGLQFLFEYFSETQRNKGNFPGRFSGRQFSNSRSEMNVSTLELGDSALYLCASSLLAGDLDTQYFGPGTRLTVL.

This sequence joins TRBV3-1 (or the pseudogene TRBV3-2) and TRBJ2-5; TRBD2 agrees at 12 bases. This CDR3 has 20 residues. Germline lookup yields CDR1 LGHDT and CDR2 YNNKEL (reference sequence). The V and J ends lost 0 bases and 2 bases, in that order; junction bases with no gene match: 13. The CDR3 nucleotides read TGTGCCAGCAGCCAAGATTTCCTCGGGTGGCTAGCGGGGGGGCAAGAGACCCAGTACTTC. It codes for CASSQDFLGWLAGGQETQYF.

J is TRBJ2-7 and V is TRBV11-2; 8 bases map to TRBD2. There are 15 residues in the CDR3. The germline V gene encodes CDR1 SGHAT and CDR2 FQNNGV. V shed 4 bases, J shed 1 base, and the junction held 6 bases outside the gene matches. The CDR3 region has the DNA TGTGCCAGCAGCTCGGGAGGGGTGGGATCCTACGAGCAGTACGTC. It specifies CASSSGGVGSYEQYV.

This chain links TRBV6-5 with TRBJ1-1, with 9 positions matching TRBD1. Germline-derived CDR1 and CDR2 are MNHEY and SVGAGI. Trimming cost V 5 bases and J 4 bases; bases outside gene matches: 8. The CDR3 covers 15 residues. CDR3 loop: CASSTRQGVTTEAFF. The DNA for the CDR3 is TGTGCCAGCAGTACACGACAGGGGGTTACCACTGAAGCTTTCTTT.

CDR3 coding DNA: TGTGCCAGCAGTGACATCGGACAGGGTAAAACTGAAGCTTTCTTT. Its protein is CASSDIGQGKTEAFF. V usage is TRBV25-1 and J usage is TRBJ1-1; 8 positions agree with TRBD1. The CDR3 is made up of 15 amino acids. V was pared by 3 bases and J by 5 bases, with 8 bases of the junction left unmatched. Germline CDR1 MGHDK, CDR2 SYGVNS.

The chain has TRBV11-2 and TRBJ1-4; D may be TRBD1 (5 bases). The CDR3 covers 15 residues. Germline V gene data show CDR1 as SGHAT and CDR2 as FQNNGV. V was clipped by 5 bases and J by 8 bases, with 18 bases between them. As DNA, the CDR3 is TGTGCCAGCAGCGGCCTGCAACAACGGGGGGAAAAACTGTTTTTT. This encodes CASSGLQQRGEKLFF.

The chain joins TRBV2 to TRBJ1-6, with no clear D. This CDR3 contains 16 residues. CDR1 and CDR2 from the germline V gene are SNHLY and FYNNEI. V lost 7 bases and J lost 0, with 13 bases in between. The CDR3 loop reads CASNGYTVSYNSPLHF. DNA for the CDR3: TGTGCCAGCAATGGGTACACAGTCTCCTATAATTCACCCCTCCACTTT.

The chain employs TRBV27 and TRBJ1-4, with D perhaps matching TRBD1 (6 bases). The CDR3 length is 15 residues. The V gene's germline CDR1 is MNHEY and CDR2 SMNVEV (reference sequence). Trimming cost V 0 bases and J 8 bases, with 13 bases left between them. The DNA of the CDR3 is TGTGCCAGCAGTTTATCGAGGGGGATAGGCGAAAAACTGTTTTTT. It codes for CASSLSRGIGEKLFF. Drawing the rest from reference TRBV27 and TRBJ1-4, the complete variable domain is EAQVTQNPRYLITVTGKKLTVTCSQNMNHEYMSWYRQDPGLGLRQIYYSMNVEVTDKGDVPEGYKVSRKEKRNFPLILESPSPNQTSLYFCASSLSRGIGEKLFFGSGTQLSVL.

CDR3 amino acids: CAWSVRLAYNEQFF. The CDR3 DNA reads TGTGCCTGGAGTGTGAGGCTAGCCTACAATGAGCAGTTCTTC. J is TRBJ2-1 and V is TRBV30; D call uncertain. Germline V lookup: CDR1 GTSNPN, CDR2 SVGIG (reference sequence). V gave up 0 bases and J gave up 2 bases, with 8 bases separating them. This CDR3 spans 14 amino acids.

The rearrangement joins TRBV6-6 to TRBJ2-2; TRBD2 aligns across 8 bases. The junction had 8 bases not matched to a gene; V was cut back by 5 bases and J by 0 bases. Germline V CDR1 and CDR2: MNHNY, SVGAGI (reference sequence). This CDR3 has 17 amino acids. In nucleotides, the CDR3 is TGTGCCAGCAGTCCCAACTTAGCGGGGACGAACACCGGGGAGCTGTTTTTT. Translating gives CASSPNLAGTNTGELFF.

V usage is TRBV6-5 and J usage is TRBJ1-2; D gene unclear. The CDR3 has 13 amino acids. Per germline, CDR1 MNHEY and CDR2 SVGAGI. Trimming shortened V by 7 bases and J by 8 bases, and 17 bases separated the two germline ends. The CDR3 loop reads CASTDSGGRGYTF. The CDR3 nucleotides are TGTGCCAGCACCGACTCGGGAGGGAGAGGCTACACCTTC.

The V call is TRBV5-1, the J call TRBJ2-3; 12 nucleotides match TRBD2. This CDR3 has 17 amino acids. V was clipped by 2 bases and J by 8 bases; unmatched bases: 12. Germline V gene lookup returns CDR1 SGHRS and CDR2 YFSETQ. CDR3 bases: TGCGCCAGCAGCTTACAGACTAGCGGGGGCCCCGCAGGTACGCAGTATTTT. Translated: CASSLQTSGGPAGTQYF.